A selection of T cell receptor beta chains follows, all from one sample in a study of T cells in Graves' hyperthyroidism and ophthalmopathy. Using its own MiXCR run on the multiplex PCR reads, TCRdb lists one record per CDR3 protein. The table records some 300,000 distinct CDR3 sequences, roughly 20% of them present only once. The source material was blood. The receptors were gathered from a man between 50 and 59 years old with Graves' ophthalmopathy. CDR3s include the opening cysteine and the closing phenylalanine or tryptophan. A D gene is named only where the DNA matches it firmly. Some rows mark clone size as missing; the rest say once, few, many or name a class of expanded clone.

CDR3nt | CDR3aa | v_gene | abundance | d_gene | j_gene
TGTGCCAGCAGAGGGCTAGCGGGACCAAACAATGAGCAGTTCTTC | CASRGLAGPNNEQFF | TRBV2 | NA | TRBD2 | TRBJ2-1
TGTGCCAGCAGCTTTGAAGCGGGAGGGCGGAGCTCCTACAATGAGCAGTTCTTC | CASSFEAGGRSSYNEQFF | TRBV7-2 | NA | TRBD2 | TRBJ2-1
TGTGCCAGCAGCGGGACATGGGAGAATTCACCCCTCCACTTT | CASSGTWENSPLHF | TRBV7-2 | many | NA | TRBJ1-6
TGTGCCAGCAGAATGGACAGGATGATGAACACTGAAGCTTTCTTT | CASRMDRMMNTEAFF | TRBV6-1 | few | TRBD1 | TRBJ1-1
TGTGCCTGGAGTCCAGGGGATACGCAGTATTTT | CAWSPGDTQYF | TRBV30 | few | NA | TRBJ2-3
TGTGCCAGCAACCCCCACGGACAGGGGCATCTTGAGCAGTTCTTC | CASNPHGQGHLEQFF | TRBV7-9 | many | TRBD1 | TRBJ2-1
TGTGCCAGCAGCACTGGGACCGCGGGTCACTATGGCTACACCTTC | CASSTGTAGHYGYTF | TRBV5-5 | few | NA | TRBJ1-2
TGTGCCAGTAGTTTTGTTGGGGGCGCGATATCCTACGAGCAGTACTTC | CASSFVGGAISYEQYF | TRBV19 | many | NA | TRBJ2-7
TGTGCCAGCAGCAGACGGGACAGGATCAGGGTCGATGAGCAGTTCTTC | CASSRRDRIRVDEQFF | TRBV6-1 | NA | TRBD1 | TRBJ2-1
TGTGCCAGCAGCCGCGGGGGCGCGTACACCGGGGAGCTGTTTTTT | CASSRGGAYTGELFF | TRBV28 | NA | NA | TRBJ2-2
TGTGCCAGCAGGAGGGTGCATTATAGCAATCAGCCCCAGCATTTT | CASRRVHYSNQPQHF | TRBV6-1 | NA | NA | TRBJ1-5
TGTGCCAGCAGCAGGAGAGGGCAGGGCGAAGAGACCCAGTACTTC | CASSRRGQGEETQYF | TRBV11-1 | many | NA | TRBJ2-5
TGTGCCAGCAGCTTAGCGCTAGCGGGAGTAAACGAGCAGTACTTC | CASSLALAGVNEQYF | TRBV11-1 | many | TRBD2 | TRBJ2-7
TGTGCCAGCAGTGCCCTAGCGGGAGGGCCTCCAAACACCGGGGAGCTGTTTTTT | CASSALAGGPPNTGELFF | TRBV6-1 | few | TRBD2 | TRBJ2-2
TGCAGCGTCGACGGCGGTGGGGGAACCGGGGAGCTGTTTTTT | CSVDGGGGTGELFF | TRBV29-1 | many | NA | TRBJ2-2
TGTGCCAGCAGCTTAGCGGTGAGACTAGCGGGTCGGAACACCGGGGAGCTGTTTTTT | CASSLAVRLAGRNTGELFF | TRBV7-2 | NA | TRBD2 | TRBJ2-2
TGTGCCAGCAGAACACTAGCGGGAGCGACAGATACGCAGTATTTT | CASRTLAGATDTQYF | TRBV12-3/TRBV12-4 | many | TRBD2 | TRBJ2-3
TGTGCCTGGAGTGGGGCCACCGGGCAGCCCCAGCATTTT | CAWSGATGQPQHF | TRBV30 | many | NA | TRBJ1-5
TGCGCCAGCAGCCAACTAGGGGCCAATGAGCAGTTCTTC | CASSQLGANEQFF | TRBV4-1 | few | NA | TRBJ2-1
TGCAGCGTTACCAGCGGGACAGGGGGCTACGAGCAGTACTTC | CSVTSGTGGYEQYF | TRBV29-1 | many | TRBD1 | TRBJ2-7
TGCGCCAGCAGCCAAAATCCTGGCTACGAGCAGTACTTC | CASSQNPGYEQYF | TRBV4-1 | NA | NA | TRBJ2-7
TGTGCCAGCAGTCCCTACTCGGGACCTTATAACTATGCCTACACCTTC | CASSPYSGPYNYAYTF | TRBV27 | NA | NA | TRBJ1-2
TGTGCCAGCAGCGTAGACGAAGGCGGTGGCTACACCTTC | CASSVDEGGGYTF | TRBV9 | many | NA | TRBJ1-2
TGCAGTGCTAGAGAAACAGGGGGCGGAAATTCACCCCTCCACTTT | CSARETGGGNSPLHF | TRBV20-1 | NA | TRBD1 | TRBJ1-6
TGTGCCAGCAGCCGCGGGACTAGCGGAGACCCTGAGCAGTTCTTC | CASSRGTSGDPEQFF | TRBV11-2 | many | TRBD2 | TRBJ2-1
TGTGCCAGCAGCCGTAGACAGACCGGGGAGCTGTTTTTT | CASSRRQTGELFF | TRBV7-8 | NA | NA | TRBJ2-2
TGTGCCAGCAGCTTGGTTCCGGGGAATGGGGCCTACGAGCAGTACTTC | CASSLVPGNGAYEQYF | TRBV5-5 | once | NA | TRBJ2-7
TGTGCCAGCAGCTCGGATATAGGAGGCTACGAGCAGTACTTC | CASSSDIGGYEQYF | TRBV5-8 | NA | NA | TRBJ2-7
TGTGCCAGCAGGGACACGGGTACAACTAATGAAAAACTGTTTTTT | CASRDTGTTNEKLFF | TRBV27 | few | NA | TRBJ1-4
TGCAGCGTCTATCCCGGGACTAGCGGAATTAGCACAGATACGCAGTATTTT | CSVYPGTSGISTDTQYF | TRBV29-1 | few | TRBD2 | TRBJ2-3
TGTGCCGCTACTTCTCGAGCGGGAGTTTCCTACAATGAGCAGTTCTTC | CAATSRAGVSYNEQFF | TRBV6-5 | NA | TRBD2 | TRBJ2-1
TGTGCCAGCAGTTTCGAGGGACACCCAATGGATTTT | CASSFEGHPMDF | TRBV12-3/TRBV12-4 | NA | NA | TRBJ1-5
TGTGCCATCAGGGCAGGAGGCTCCTATAATTCACCCCTCCACTTT | CAIRAGGSYNSPLHF | TRBV10-3 | few | NA | TRBJ1-6
TGTGCCAGCAGCTTTTCAGATACGCAGTATTTT | CASSFSDTQYF | TRBV28 | medium-sized | NA | TRBJ2-3
TGCAGTGCTCCAGGGACGCGGGAGGGTACGCAGTATTTT | CSAPGTREGTQYF | TRBV20-1 | few | TRBD2 | TRBJ2-3
TGTGCCACCAGGGGCGCCGGGACAGGGGACAATGAGCAGTTCTTC | CATRGAGTGDNEQFF | TRBV24-1 | NA | TRBD1 | TRBJ2-1
TGTGCCAGCAGCTCCTCGGACAGCCAAGAGACCCAGTACTTC | CASSSSDSQETQYF | TRBV7-2 | few | NA | TRBJ2-5
TGCAGTGCTAGAGATGCGGGGAGTGAAGCTTTCTTT | CSARDAGSEAFF | TRBV20-1 | few | NA | TRBJ1-1
TGTGCCAGCAGTTTCATAGCCGGTAGCACAGATACGCAGTATTTT | CASSFIAGSTDTQYF | TRBV27 | many | NA | TRBJ2-3
TGCGCCAGCAGCTTAGGGTGGGTAGGGGACGAGCAGTACTTC | CASSLGWVGDEQYF | TRBV5-1 | many | NA | TRBJ2-7
TGTGCCTGGAGTGTACTAGGGGGCTCCAATCAGCCCCAGCATTTT | CAWSVLGGSNQPQHF | TRBV30 | NA | TRBD1 | TRBJ1-5
TGCGCCAGCAGACTTTCGGTCGCTCAGGTCGGGATTGGCTATGGCTACACCTTC | CASRLSVAQVGIGYGYTF | TRBV5-1 | NA | NA | TRBJ1-2
TGTGCCAGCAGCCACAGCCGGGACGGCTTTGGAAACACCATATATTTT | CASSHSRDGFGNTIYF | TRBV4-2 | NA | NA | TRBJ1-3
TGTGCCATCAGTGCGATCGGGGACGCAAGCTATGGCTACACCTTC | CAISAIGDASYGYTF | TRBV10-3 | NA | NA | TRBJ1-2
TGTGCCAGCAGCGCAGGGACCTTTAATGAAAAACTGTTTTTT | CASSAGTFNEKLFF | TRBV5-5 | few | NA | TRBJ1-4
TGTGCCAGCAGTCCGGACAGGGGGCGCATGGACACTGAAGCTTTCTTT | CASSPDRGRMDTEAFF | TRBV12-3/TRBV12-4 | few | TRBD1 | TRBJ1-1
TGTGCCAGCAGCTCGATCGACAGGGCTAATTCACCCCTCCACTTT | CASSSIDRANSPLHF | TRBV7-6 | few | TRBD1 | TRBJ1-6
TGTGCCAGCAGCCCCCCGGGGGTGAGGGAGCAGTACTTC | CASSPPGVREQYF | TRBV7-9 | NA | NA | TRBJ2-7
TGCGCCAGCAGCTTGGCCGGGAGGATTGTGGACGAGCAGTACTTC | CASSLAGRIVDEQYF | TRBV5-1 | few | TRBD2 | TRBJ2-7
TGTGCCTGGAGTAATGGGGGAACCGGGGAGCTGTTTTTT | CAWSNGGTGELFF | TRBV30 | many | NA | TRBJ2-2
TGTGCCAGCAGCCAAACTAGCATAGATACGCAGTATTTT | CASSQTSIDTQYF | TRBV7-3 | NA | NA | TRBJ2-3